This TCR beta chain stems from a study of metastatic and nonmetastatic thyroid tumors. Looking at the study overall: For malignant and benign thyroid patients, tumor or nodule tissue and blood were the sources whose repertoires were compared.

This clone was counted at least ten times. MiXCR was used by TCRdb to re-call the PCR reads. The data contain over 70,000 clones, roughly 18% of them singletons. Thyroid surgery was performed in patients who had received no treatment beforehand. Trimming pared 3 bases from V and 2 bases from J, leaving 14 bases between. This CDR3 has 16 amino acids. The germline CDR1 and CDR2 sequences are MGHRA and YSYEKL. The clonotype was recovered from a female donor with papillary thyroid cancer or a benign thyroid nodule (not recorded which). Some clones in this sample may be carry-over from other donors' samples. The chain is built from TRBV4-1 and TRBJ2-1, with D perhaps TRBD2 (6 bases). Sequenced: blood. CDR3 DNA sequence: TGCGCCAGCAGCCAGCCTACTAGCTACGCCTACAATGAGCAGTTCTTC. Its translation: CASSQPTSYAYNEQFF.